The clone carrying this T cell receptor (beta chain) has just one count. Deletions cut 3 bases from V and 0 bases from J, with 6 bases between. The CDR3 length is 14 residues. Germline V gene data show CDR1 as SNHLY and CDR2 as FYNNEI. Methods used by the authors: From reference gene primer amplification, estimates of nucleated cell counts were derived. Some clones are missing from TCRdb's copy, which holds only in-frame ones; the method was immunoSEQ multiplex PCR. Clonal size and the V and J genes are those of that table, whereas D and trimming came from the DNA. The table shows about 230,000 clones, with approximately 82% occurring only once. This sample was taken from a study of blood T cell repertoires in COVID-19. Study details: COVID-19 samples collected from the United States, Italy and Spain covered acute and convalescent phases. T cells, B-cell-depleted T cells, or PBMCs provided the cDNA or gDNA that served as material.

The J gene is TRBJ1-5, the V gene TRBV2, with a tentative D call TRBD1 (5 bases). The sequencing input was peripheral blood. The TCR sequence derives from a woman in her 70s with active or convalescent COVID-19. The CDR3 DNA reads TGTGCCAGCAGTGAGGGGGGTAGCAATCAGCCCCAGCATTTT. Amino acids: CASSEGGSNQPQHF.